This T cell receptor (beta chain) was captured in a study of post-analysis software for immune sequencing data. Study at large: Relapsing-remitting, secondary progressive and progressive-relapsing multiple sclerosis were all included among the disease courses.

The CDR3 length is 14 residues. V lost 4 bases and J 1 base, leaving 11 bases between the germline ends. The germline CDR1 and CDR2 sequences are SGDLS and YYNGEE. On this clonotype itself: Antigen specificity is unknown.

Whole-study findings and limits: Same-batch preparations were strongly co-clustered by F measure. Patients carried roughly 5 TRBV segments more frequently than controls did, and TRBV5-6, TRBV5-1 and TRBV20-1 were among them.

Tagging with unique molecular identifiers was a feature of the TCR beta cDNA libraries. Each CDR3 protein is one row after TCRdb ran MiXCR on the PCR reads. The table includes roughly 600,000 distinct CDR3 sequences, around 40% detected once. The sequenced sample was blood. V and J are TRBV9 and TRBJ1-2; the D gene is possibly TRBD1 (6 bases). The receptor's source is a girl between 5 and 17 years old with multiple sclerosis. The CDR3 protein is CASSTDSYNYGYTF. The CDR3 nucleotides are TGTGCCAGCAGCACGGACAGTTATAACTATGGCTACACCTTC.